Following are 13 T cell receptor beta chains from one sample sequenced in a study of blood T cell repertoires in COVID-19. Measured with immunoSEQ multiplex PCR; TCRdb has only the in-frame clones, and not every one. The table shows around 140,000 clones, with around nine tenths occurring only once. Material: peripheral blood. These receptors were obtained from a man aged 55-75 years with active or convalescent COVID-19.

The V and J genes are TRBV18 and TRBJ1-1; D unresolved. The CDR3 covers 14 residues. V lost 3 bases and J 1 base, leaving 9 bases between the germline ends. Per germline, CDR1 KGHSH and CDR2 LQKENI. The CDR3 sequence is CASSPGRGNTEAFF. For the CDR3, the DNA is TGTGCCAGCTCACCTGGACGGGGGAACACTGAAGCTTTCTTT.

With respect to this clone: Other nucleotide sequences in the sample specify the same CDR3. The V and J genes are TRBV9 and TRBJ1-2, with 8 bases aligning to TRBD1. CDR1 and CDR2 from the germline V gene are SGDLS and YYNGEE. The CDR3 consists of 15 residues. V lost 0 bases and J lost 5; bases outside the gene matches: 6. CDR3 in DNA: TGTGCCAGCAGCGTAGGGGGGCAGGGGGCTTATGGCTACACCTTC. It encodes CASSVGGQGAYGYTF.

This chain connects TRBV7-9 to TRBJ2-7; the D is unclear. Germline-derived CDR1 and CDR2 are SEHNR and FQNEAQ (reference sequence). The V end lost 1 base, the J end lost 5 bases, and 12 bases lay between the germline ends. The CDR3 spans 14 residues. CDR3 residues: CASSLGSEVDEQYF. As DNA, the CDR3 is TGTGCCAGCAGCTTAGGTAGTGAAGTGGACGAGCAGTACTTC. Drawing the rest from reference TRBV7-9 and TRBJ2-7, the complete variable domain is DTGVSQNPRHKITKRGQNVTFRCDPISEHNRLYWYRQTLGQGPEFLTYFQNEAQLEKSRLLSDRFSAERPKGSFSTLEIQRTEQGDSAMYLCASSLGSEVDEQYFGPGTRLTVT.

This chain connects TRBV2 to TRBJ1-5; TRBD1 matches 7 bases. In germline, CDR1 is SNHLY, CDR2 FYNNEI. This CDR3 spans 14 amino acids. Trimming cost V 9 bases and J 7 bases; bases outside gene matches: 12. The CDR3 is CASEPGGNWQPQHF. The CDR3 bases are TGTGCCAGTGAACCAGGGGGGAATTGGCAGCCCCAGCATTTT.

This clone was counted a few times. The rearrangement joins TRBV28 to TRBJ1-5; 8 bases map to TRBD1. This CDR3 spans 15 amino acids. Unmatched junction bases numbered 5, after V lost 6 bases and J lost 1 base. Germline V lookup: CDR1 MDHEN, CDR2 SYDVKM. CDR3 nucleotides: TGTGCCAGCAGCCGCCACAGGGGGAGCAATCAGCCCCAGCATTTT. Translating it yields CASSRHRGSNQPQHF. Filled out from reference TRBV28 and TRBJ1-5, the complete variable domain reads DVKVTQSSRYLVKRTGEKVFLECVQDMDHENMFWYRQDPGLGLRLIYFSYDVKMKEKGDIPEGYSVSREKKERFSLILESASTNQTSMYLCASSRHRGSNQPQHFGDGTRLSIL.

Regarding this clone: The junction departs from the called germline gene at one end, perhaps through a read error. The chain couples TRBV7-2 to TRBJ1-5; D not certain. Germline CDR1 and CDR2: SGHTA and FQGNSA. There are 15 residues in the CDR3. For the CDR3, the DNA is TGTGCCAGCAGCATAGCCTCGTTTGGCAATCAGCCCCAGCATTTT. Translated: CASSIASFGNQPQHF.

The chain couples TRBV6-1 to TRBJ2-6, with 9 bases aligning to TRBD1. The germline CDR1 and CDR2 sequences are MNHNS and SASEGT. This CDR3 is built from 20 residues. V was pared by 2 bases and J by 3 bases, with 14 bases of the junction left unmatched. CDR3 protein: CASSETKQGALMFGANVLTF. CDR3 DNA: TGTGCCAGCAGTGAAACGAAACAGGGGGCGCTTATGTTTGGGGCCAACGTCCTGACTTTC.

This rearrangement joins TRBV2 to TRBJ1-2; 9 bases agree with TRBD1. Germline CDR1 reads SNHLY; CDR2 reads FYNNEI. V gave up 6 bases and J gave up 3 bases; unmatched junction bases: 11. The CDR3 has 16 amino acids. CDR3 sequence reads: CASSQIPDRGDYGYTF. The DNA for the CDR3 is TGTGCCAGCAGCCAAATACCGGACAGGGGAGACTATGGCTACACCTTC.

The chain couples TRBV28 to TRBJ1-5; 8 positions agree with TRBD1. Germline CDR1 and CDR2: MDHEN and SYDVKM. The CDR3 length is 14 residues. The CDR3 bases are TGTTCTTCGAGCCCAGGGGGCGCAGGGCAGCCCCAGCATTTT. Its translation is CSSSPGGAGQPQHF.

The chain is built from TRBV2 and TRBJ1-1; possibly TRBD1 for D (5 bases). V lost 8 bases to trimming and J lost 7 bases, with 14 bases between them. The CDR3 sequence is 12 residues long. Germline V CDR1 and CDR2: SNHLY, FYNNEI. The CDR3 DNA sequence: TGTGCCAGCCCCGACGGACATTATGAAGCTTTCTTT. Amino acids: CASPDGHYEAFF.

The V call is TRBV19, the J call TRBJ2-1; D call uncertain. The germline gives CDR1 LNHDA, CDR2 SQIVND (reference sequence). V was pared by 3 bases and J by 2 bases, with 11 bases between. This CDR3 spans 15 amino acids. The CDR3 region is CASSISAVTYNEQFF. The CDR3 coding sequence is TGTGCCAGTAGTATCAGCGCCGTTACCTACAATGAGCAGTTCTTC.

The chain has TRBV3-1 (or the pseudogene TRBV3-2) and TRBJ2-2; D is perhaps TRBD2 (5 bases). V lost 0 bases, J lost 3 bases, and 14 bases lay in between. The CDR3 contains 17 residues. Germline CDR1 LGHDT, CDR2 YNNKEL (reference sequence). Here the CDR3 DNA reads TGTGCCAGCAGCCAAGATTGGTCCGGGGTATACACCGGGGAGCTGTTTTTT. It encodes CASSQDWSGVYTGELFF.

The chain combines TRBV7-3 with TRBJ2-6; 11 positions match TRBD1. The junction had 6 bases not matched to a gene; V was cut back by 5 bases and J by 3 bases. Germline CDR1 reads SGHTA; CDR2 reads FQGTGA. The CDR3 contains 17 residues. The CDR3, as DNA: TGTGCCAGCAGCATCTTGGACAGGGGGCTTGGGGCCAACGTCCTGACTTTC. It yields the protein CASSILDRGLGANVLTF. The full variable domain, in which reference TRBV7-3 and TRBJ2-6 provide the parts outside the CDR3, is GAGVSQTPSNKVTEKGKYVELRCDPISGHTALYWYRQSLGQGPEFLIYFQGTGAADDSGLPNDRFFAVRPEGSVSTLKIQRTERGDSAVYLCASSILDRGLGANVLTFGAGSRLTVL.